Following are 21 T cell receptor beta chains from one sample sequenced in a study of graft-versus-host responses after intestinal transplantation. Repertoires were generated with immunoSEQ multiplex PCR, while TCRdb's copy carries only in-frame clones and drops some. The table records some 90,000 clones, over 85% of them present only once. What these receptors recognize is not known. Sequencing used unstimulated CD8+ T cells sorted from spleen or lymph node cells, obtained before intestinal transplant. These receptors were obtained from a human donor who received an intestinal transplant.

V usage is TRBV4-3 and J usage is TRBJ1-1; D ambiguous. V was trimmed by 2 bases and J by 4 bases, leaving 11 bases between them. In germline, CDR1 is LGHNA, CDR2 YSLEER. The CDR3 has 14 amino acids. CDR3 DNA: TGCGCCAGCAGCCAACTTGAGGGATTCACTGAAGCTTTCTTT. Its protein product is CASSQLEGFTEAFF.

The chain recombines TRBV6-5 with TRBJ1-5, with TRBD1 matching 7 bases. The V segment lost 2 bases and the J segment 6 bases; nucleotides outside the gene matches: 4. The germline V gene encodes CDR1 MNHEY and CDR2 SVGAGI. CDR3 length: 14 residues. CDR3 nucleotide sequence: TGTGCCAGCAGTTACATCAGGGGGGTTCAGCCCCAGCATTTT. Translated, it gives CASSYIRGVQPQHF.

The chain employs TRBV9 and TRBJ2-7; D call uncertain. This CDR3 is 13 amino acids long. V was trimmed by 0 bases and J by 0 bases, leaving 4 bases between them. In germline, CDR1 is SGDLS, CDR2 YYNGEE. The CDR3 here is CASSVGHSYEQYF. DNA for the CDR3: TGTGCCAGCAGCGTAGGGCACTCCTACGAGCAGTACTTC.

The DNA for the CDR3 is TGCGCCAGCAGCCAAGAGGAGCCAGCGGGGGTACTCGGGGTTTACGAGCAGTACTTC. Translation gives CASSQEEPAGVLGVYEQYF. This sequence joins TRBV4-1 and TRBJ2-5; 8 bases fit TRBD2. The J call is doubtful: the DNA matches TRBJ2-7 better. In germline, CDR1 is MGHRA, CDR2 YSYEKL. The CDR3 length is 19 residues.

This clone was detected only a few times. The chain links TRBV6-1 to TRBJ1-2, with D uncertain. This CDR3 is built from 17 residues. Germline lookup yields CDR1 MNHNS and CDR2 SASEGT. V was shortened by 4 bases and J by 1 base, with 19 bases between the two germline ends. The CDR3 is CASSVRDLGLGNYGYTF. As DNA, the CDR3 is TGTGCCAGCAGTGTCCGGGATCTAGGGCTCGGTAACTATGGCTACACCTTC.

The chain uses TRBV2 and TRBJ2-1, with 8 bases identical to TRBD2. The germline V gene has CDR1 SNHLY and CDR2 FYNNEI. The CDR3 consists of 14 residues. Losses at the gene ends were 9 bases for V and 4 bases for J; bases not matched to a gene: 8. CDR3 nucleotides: TGTGCCAGGTCGGGGGGGCCGATTTACAATGAGCAGTTCTTC. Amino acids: CARSGGPIYNEQFF.

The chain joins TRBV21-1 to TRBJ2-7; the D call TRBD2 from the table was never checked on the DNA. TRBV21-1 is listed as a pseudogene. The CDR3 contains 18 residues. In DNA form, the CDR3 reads TGTGCCAGCAGCATGTCCAGCCTAGCGGCAACGGGATCCTACGAGCAGTACTTC. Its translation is CASSMSSLAATGSYEQYF.

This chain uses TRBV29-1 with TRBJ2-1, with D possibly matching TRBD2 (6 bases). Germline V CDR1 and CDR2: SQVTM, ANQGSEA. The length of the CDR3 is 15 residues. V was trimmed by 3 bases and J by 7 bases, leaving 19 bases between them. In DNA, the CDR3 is TGCAGCGTTGATCCCGTTGAGTCGGAGGGGAATGAGCAGTTCTTC. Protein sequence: CSVDPVESEGNEQFF.

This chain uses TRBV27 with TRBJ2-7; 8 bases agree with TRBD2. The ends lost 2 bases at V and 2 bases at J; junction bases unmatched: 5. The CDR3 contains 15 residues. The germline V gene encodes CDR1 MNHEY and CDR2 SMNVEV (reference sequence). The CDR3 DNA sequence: TGTGCCAGCAGTTTAAGGGCGGGAGGCGCCTACGAGCAGTACTTC. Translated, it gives CASSLRAGGAYEQYF.

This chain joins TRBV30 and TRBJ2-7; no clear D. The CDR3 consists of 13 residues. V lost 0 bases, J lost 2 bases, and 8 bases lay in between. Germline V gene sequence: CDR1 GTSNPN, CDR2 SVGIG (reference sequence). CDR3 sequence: CAWSVELTYEQYF. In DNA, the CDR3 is TGTGCCTGGAGTGTCGAGCTAACCTACGAGCAGTACTTC.

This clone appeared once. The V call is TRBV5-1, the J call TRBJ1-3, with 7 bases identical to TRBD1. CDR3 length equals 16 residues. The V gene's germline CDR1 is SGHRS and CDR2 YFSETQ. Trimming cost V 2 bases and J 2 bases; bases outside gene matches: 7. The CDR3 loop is CASSFNDRVAGNTIYF. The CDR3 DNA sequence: TGCGCCAGCAGCTTTAACGACAGGGTGGCTGGAAACACCATATATTTT.

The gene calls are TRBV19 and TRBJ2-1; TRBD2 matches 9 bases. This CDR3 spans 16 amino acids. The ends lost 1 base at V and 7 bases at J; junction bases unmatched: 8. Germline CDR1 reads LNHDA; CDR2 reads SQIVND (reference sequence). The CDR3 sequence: CASSIVGASGVNEQFF. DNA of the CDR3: TGTGCCAGTAGTATAGTGGGAGCTAGCGGGGTAAATGAGCAGTTCTTC.

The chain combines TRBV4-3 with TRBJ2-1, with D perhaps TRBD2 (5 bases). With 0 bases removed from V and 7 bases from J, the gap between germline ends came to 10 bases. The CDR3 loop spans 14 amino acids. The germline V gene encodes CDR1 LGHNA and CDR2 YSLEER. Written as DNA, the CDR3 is TGCGCCAGCAGCCAAGATTCATCGGGAAATGAGCAGTTCTTC. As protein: CASSQDSSGNEQFF.

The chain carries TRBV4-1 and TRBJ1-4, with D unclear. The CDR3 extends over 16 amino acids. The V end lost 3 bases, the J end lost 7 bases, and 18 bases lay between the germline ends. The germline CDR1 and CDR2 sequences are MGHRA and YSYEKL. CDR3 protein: CASSHPSGGIGEKLFF. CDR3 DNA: TGCGCCAGCAGCCATCCATCGGGAGGGATTGGTGAAAAACTGTTTTTT.

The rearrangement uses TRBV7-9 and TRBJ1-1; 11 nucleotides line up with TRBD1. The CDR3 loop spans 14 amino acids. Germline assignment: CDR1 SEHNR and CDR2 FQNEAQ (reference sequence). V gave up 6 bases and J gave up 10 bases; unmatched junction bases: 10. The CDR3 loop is CASRSGQGEVAAFF. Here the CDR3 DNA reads TGTGCCAGCAGATCGGGACAGGGGGAGGTGGCAGCTTTCTTT.

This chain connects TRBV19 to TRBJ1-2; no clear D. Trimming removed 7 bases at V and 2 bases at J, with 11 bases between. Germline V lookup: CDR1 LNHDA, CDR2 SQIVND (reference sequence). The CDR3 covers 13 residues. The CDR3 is CASNPAANYGYTF. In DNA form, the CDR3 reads TGTGCCAGTAATCCGGCGGCAAACTATGGCTACACCTTC.

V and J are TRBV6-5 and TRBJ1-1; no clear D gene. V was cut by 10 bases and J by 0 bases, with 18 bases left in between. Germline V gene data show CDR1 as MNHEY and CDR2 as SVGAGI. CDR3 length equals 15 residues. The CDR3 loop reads CATANEEGMNTEAFF. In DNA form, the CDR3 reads TGTGCCACCGCGAACGAAGAGGGCATGAACACTGAAGCTTTCTTT.

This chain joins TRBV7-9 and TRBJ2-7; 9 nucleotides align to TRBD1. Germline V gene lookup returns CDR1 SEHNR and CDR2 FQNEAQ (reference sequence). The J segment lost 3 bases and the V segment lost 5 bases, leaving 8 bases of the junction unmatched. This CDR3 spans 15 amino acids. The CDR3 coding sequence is TGTGCCAGCAGCAACCCAAGACAGGGGGTCTACGAGCAGTACTTC. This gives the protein CASSNPRQGVYEQYF.

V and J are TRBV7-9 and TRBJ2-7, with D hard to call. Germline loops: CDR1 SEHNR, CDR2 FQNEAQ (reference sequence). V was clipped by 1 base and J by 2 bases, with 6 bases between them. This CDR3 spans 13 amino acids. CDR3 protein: CASSLGSPYEQYF. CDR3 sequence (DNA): TGTGCCAGCAGCTTAGGGAGTCCCTACGAGCAGTACTTC.

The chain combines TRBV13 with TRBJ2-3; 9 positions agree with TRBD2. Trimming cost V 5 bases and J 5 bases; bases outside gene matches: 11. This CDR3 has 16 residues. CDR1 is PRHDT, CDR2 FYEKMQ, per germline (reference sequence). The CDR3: CASSASSGSEVDTQYF. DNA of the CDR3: TGTGCCAGCAGCGCCAGTAGCGGGAGTGAAGTAGATACGCAGTATTTT. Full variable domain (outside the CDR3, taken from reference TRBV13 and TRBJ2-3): AAGVIQSPRHLIKEKRETATLKCYPIPRHDTVYWYQQGPGQDPQFLISFYEKMQSDKGSIPDRFSAQQFSDYHSELNMSSLELGDSALYFCASSASSGSEVDTQYFGPGTRLTVL.

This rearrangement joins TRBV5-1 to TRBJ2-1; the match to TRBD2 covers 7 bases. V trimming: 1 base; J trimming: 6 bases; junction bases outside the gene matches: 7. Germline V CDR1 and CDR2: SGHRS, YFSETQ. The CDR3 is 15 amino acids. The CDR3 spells CASSLPSGNTNEQFF. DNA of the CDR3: TGCGCCAGCAGCTTGCCTAGCGGTAATACCAATGAGCAGTTCTTC.